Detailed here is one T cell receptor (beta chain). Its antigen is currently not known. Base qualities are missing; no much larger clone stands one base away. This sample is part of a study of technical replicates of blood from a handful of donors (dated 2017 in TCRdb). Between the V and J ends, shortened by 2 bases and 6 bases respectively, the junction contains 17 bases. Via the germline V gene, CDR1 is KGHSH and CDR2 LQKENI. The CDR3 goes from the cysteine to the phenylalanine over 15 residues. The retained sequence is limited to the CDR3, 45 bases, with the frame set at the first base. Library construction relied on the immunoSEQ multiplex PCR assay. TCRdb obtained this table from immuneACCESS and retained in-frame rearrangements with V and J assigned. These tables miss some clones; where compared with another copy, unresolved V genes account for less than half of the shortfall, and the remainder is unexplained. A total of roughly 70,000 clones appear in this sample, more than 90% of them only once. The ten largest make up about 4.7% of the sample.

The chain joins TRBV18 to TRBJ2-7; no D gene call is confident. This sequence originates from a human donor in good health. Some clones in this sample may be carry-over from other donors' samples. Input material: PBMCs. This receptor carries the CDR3 CASSPSLDQVREQYF. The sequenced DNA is TGTGCCAGCTCACCAAGTCTCGACCAGGTCCGCGAGCAGTACTTC. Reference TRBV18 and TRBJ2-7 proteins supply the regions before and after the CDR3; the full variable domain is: NAGVMQNPRHLVRRRGQEARLRCSPMKGHSHVYWYRQLPEEGLKFMVYLQKENIIDESGMPKERFSAEFPKEGPSILRIQQVVRGDSAAYFCASSPSLDQVREQYFGPGTRLTVT.